The text below deals with one TCR beta chain. Antigen unknown. These data come from a study of regulatory T cells in long-lasting Graves disease. Study overall: Graves' patients who were just diagnosed had used antithyroid drugs for under 3 months.

As for time point: newly diagnosed GD, antithyroid drugs for less than 3 months. PBMC-extracted RNA yielded the TCR library. The CDR3 loop spans 14 amino acids. The germline V gene has CDR1 SGHRS and CDR2 YFSETQ. V was shortened by 4 bases and J by 2 bases, with 12 bases between the two germline ends. Study-wide findings and caveats: Persistent disease preferred TRBV28, TRBJ1-2 and TRBJ2-5; new disease, TRBV20-1 and TRBJ2-1.

To make TCR beta libraries, researchers used iRepertoire HTBI primers and Arm-PCR of CDR3 regions. TCRdb re-derived calls from the multiplex PCR reads in MiXCR, one entry per CDR3 protein. In the table there are 360,000 or so distinct CDR3 sequences, about 17% of which are singletons. These data were likewise used in another study, on T cells in Graves' hyperthyroidism and ophthalmopathy. As reported in that work: Blood also carried most thyroid clonotypes expanded above 0.001. Ophthalmopathy was predicted by the model a median of roughly 6.6 months ahead of onset.

The V and J genes are TRBV5-1 and TRBJ1-1; tentatively, D is TRBD1 (6 bases). The sequences come from peripheral blood mononuclear cells (PBMCs), collected at new diagnosis, from a patient treated with antithyroid drugs. The origin of this receptor is a woman under 30 with Graves disease. The CDR3 DNA is TGCGCCAGCAGCCGGGACATAGATAACACTGAAGCTTTCTTT. Translating it yields CASSRDIDNTEAFF.